The 2 T cell receptor beta chains in this list originate from one sample, sequenced in a study of metastatic and nonmetastatic thyroid tumors. With MiXCR, TCRdb reprocessed the PCR reads. The sample holds under 75,000 clones; roughly 18% are singletons and the top ten take about 13%. Patients underwent thyroid surgery, and none had received any treatment before it. Sequencing used blood. The receptors were gathered from a female donor with papillary thyroid cancer or a benign thyroid nodule (not recorded which). Some clones in this sample may be carry-over from other donors' samples.

As concerns this clone: A much larger clone differs from this one at a single base, so this may be a read error. Within the sample, other DNA sequences also encode this same CDR3. The chain joins TRBV4-1 to TRBJ2-3; D is unclear. Per the germline V gene, CDR1 is MGHRA and CDR2 is YSYEKL. This CDR3 region has 12 residues. V was clipped by 3 bases and J by 6 bases, with 7 bases between them. CDR3 sequence (DNA): TGCGCCAGCAGCCAGGCCGGTGATACGCAGTATTTT. Translation gives CASSQAGDTQYF.

The sample holds many counts of this clone. The J gene is TRBJ1-1, the V gene TRBV10-2; tentatively, D is TRBD1 (6 bases). Germline V gene lookup returns CDR1 WSHSY and CDR2 SAAADI. The CDR3 is 13 amino acids. Trimming removed 10 bases from V and 5 bases from J, with 17 bases in between. The CDR3 protein is CATERGGGTEAFF. The CDR3 DNA reads as TGCGCCACCGAACGAGGGGGTGGGACTGAAGCTTTCTTT.